Described below is a single TCR beta chain sequence and its context. Its antigen remains unidentified. UMIs and sample barcodes were carried by the TCR alpha and TCR beta cDNA libraries that 5'RACE produced using constant-segment primers. MiXCR was run by TCRdb on the 5' RACE reads, yielding one entry per CDR3 protein. The table shows some 150,000 distinct CDR3 sequences, with around 21% occurring only once. The source of the sample is a study of T-cell memory formation after mild COVID-19. The germline CDR1 and CDR2 sequences are SGHTA and FQGNSA. The V end was cut by 6 bases, the J end by 2 bases, with 16 bases between. This CDR3 is 15 amino acids long. Points from the study as a whole: The main location of contracting CD4+ clones was CM and EM, and that of contracting CD8+ clones was EMRA.

Sequenced input: PBMCs or a T cell subset sorted from them (not recorded which). The chain has TRBV7-2 and TRBJ2-5, with a tentative D call TRBD1 (5 bases). The receptor comes from an adult woman who had mild COVID-19 (a few samples of this study predate the infection). Cell type and time point are not known. CDR3 amino acids: CASRFGDRLQETQYF. The DNA of the CDR3 is TGTGCCAGCAGATTCGGAGACAGATTACAAGAGACCCAGTACTTC.